The subject of this entry is one T cell receptor (beta chain). The antigen it binds to is not known. Base qualities were left out, and no much larger clone turns up one base away. The immunoSEQ Assay, a bias-controlled multiplex PCR, was used to amplify TCRbeta CDR3 regions from genomic DNA. Per the original workflow: Nucleated cell counts per sample were estimated from amplification of reference gene primers within the assay. To quantify the absolute abundance of each unique TCRbeta CDR3 rearrangement, sequence reads were collapsed and filtered. For each sample, productive Simpson clonality was calculated as the square root of Simpson's diversity index over productive rearrangements. TCRdb mirrors the immuneACCESS table, restricted to in-frame sequences. Some clones are absent from its copies; in checked studies, under half trace to an unresolved V gene, and the reason for the others is unknown. That table furnishes V, J and clone size, whereas the DNA furnished D and trimming. The table for this sample lists 150,000 to 200,000 clones; 85% of them were counted only once. The top ten constitute 6% to 6.5% of the sample.

Enrolling through a virtual design, the prospective study's participants ranged in age from roughly 18 to 90 years and lived across roughly 24 United States geographic areas. In the prospective study, cohorts were assigned on the basis of participant-reported clinical history obtained from a screening survey and a study questionnaire. For ImmuneRACE Cohort 3, a participant was defined as recovered based on two consecutive negative NP/OP PCR tests, clearance by a healthcare professional, or resolution of symptoms. In the prospective study, mobile phlebotomists collected whole blood, serum and a nasopharyngeal or oropharyngeal swab from each participant. Participants in the prospective study had the option to provide additional blood draws and questionnaires over a roughly two-month period. Blood samples from the prospective study were shipped frozen or at room temperature prior to DNA extraction.

This record comes from a study of blood T cell repertoires in COVID-19 (dated by TCRdb to between 2020 and 2021). In terms of the full investigation: Collaborator samples came from the United States, Italy and Spain and covered acute and convalescent phases of COVID-19. The prospective study material was composed of cDNA or gDNA derived from T cells, B-cell-depleted T cells, or PBMCs. Deeply sampled blood TCRbeta repertoires from subjects exposed to, actively infected with, or recovered from COVID-19 were included in the dataset. A freely available public database, intended as a resource for researchers studying the immune response to SARS-CoV-2, is where the repertoires were released. Samples came from the ongoing ImmuneRACE study (first 160 participants) plus 1,254 subjects from 6 global collaborators. A de-identified subject ID, COVID-19 status, age in years and sex were almost always included in the sample metadata. HLA class I and class II types, where available, came from metadata supplied by the sample provider rather than from assay-based typing. The paper's findings and limits, for the study overall: How much clinical and demographic metadata was included differed by source and by participant, and the metadata was provided uncurated.

Trimming at the junction amounts to 0 bases on V and 4 bases on J, and the germline ends lie 21 bases apart. From cysteine to phenylalanine, the CDR3 is 18 amino acids long. Only CDR3 DNA is held: 54 bases, read in frame from base 1. The germline V gene provides CDR1 MGHRA and CDR2 YSYEKL. This clonotype was obtained from a man in his forties who had recovered from COVID-19. The receptor chain draws on TRBV4-1 and TRBJ1-2; the D gene is possibly TRBD1, with 5 bases matching. The sequenced sample consisted of PBMCs or T cells enriched from blood (not recorded which). The DNA sequence reads TGCGCCAGCAGCCAAGATTGGTCTGGACATAAAAAGCCCTATGGCTACACCTTC. This is translated as CASSQDWSGHKKPYGYTF.